The next 26 T cell receptor beta chains were all read from a single sample in a study of preoperative IRX-2 immunotherapy in early breast cancer. Treatment denoted: preoperative locoregional IRX-2 cytokine immunotherapy. Method: immunoSEQ multiplex PCR; TCRdb's copy keeps in-frame clones and lacks some. The table has roughly 93,000 clones, roughly 89% seen once; the top ten hold about 2%. Sequences were derived from tumor tissue, sampled after IRX-2 immunotherapy. These receptors were collected from a human donor with breast cancer.

This rearrangement joins TRBV29-1 to TRBJ2-4; tentative D call: TRBD2 (6 bases). CDR3 length: 12 residues. Germline CDR1 reads SQVTM; CDR2 reads ANQGSEA. The V end lost 4 bases, the J end lost 6 bases, and 10 bases lay between the germline ends. The CDR3 sequence: CSVVNGGNIQYF. In DNA form, the CDR3 reads TGCAGCGTTGTAAACGGGGGAAACATTCAGTACTTC.

The V gene is TRBV7-4, the J gene TRBJ2-1, with D possibly being TRBD1 or TRBD2 (5 bases each). V lost 6 bases to trimming and J lost 7 bases, with 19 bases between them. The CDR3 runs to 15 residues. Germline values: CDR1 SGHVT, CDR2 SQSDAQ. CDR3 residues: CASSGDPQWGNEQFF. The CDR3, as DNA: TGTGCCAGCAGTGGGGACCCCCAATGGGGGAATGAGCAGTTCTTC.

The chain employs TRBV15 and TRBJ1-2, with D maybe TRBD1 (6 bases). This CDR3 region has 15 residues. With 3 bases removed from V and 8 bases from J, the gap between germline ends came to 19 bases. Germline V gene data show CDR1 as LNHNV and CDR2 as YYDKDF (reference sequence). DNA for the CDR3: TGTGCCACCAGCAGTCCTCGAACAGGGATGAGCGGCTACACCTTC. It translates to CATSSPRTGMSGYTF. Full variable domain (remainder filled in from reference TRBV15 and TRBJ1-2): DAMVIQNPRYQVTQFGKPVTLSCSQTLNHNVMYWYQQKSSQAPKLLFHYYDKDFNNEADTPDNFQSRRPNTSFCFLDIRSPGLGDTAMYLCATSSPRTGMSGYTFGSGTRLTVV.

The chain uses TRBV6-8 and TRBJ1-6; 10 bases match TRBD1. CDR3 size: 20 residues. V dropped 5 bases and J dropped 0; count of bases not matched to a gene: 13. Germline loops: CDR1 MNHGY, CDR2 SAAAGT. The CDR3 DNA follows: TGTGCCAGCAGTGGCCTCCGCCCGGGACAGGGGCGCTCCTATAATTCACCCCTCCACTTT. Encoded protein: CASSGLRPGQGRSYNSPLHF.

V and J are TRBV18 and TRBJ1-6, with 7 bases lining up with TRBD1. CDR3 length equals 14 residues. CDR1 and CDR2 from the germline V gene are KGHSH and LQKENI. The junction had 1 base not matched to a gene; V was cut back by 3 bases and J by 5 bases. The CDR3 sequence: CASSPGTDNSPLHF. In nucleotides, the CDR3 is TGTGCCAGCTCACCCGGGACAGATAATTCACCCCTCCACTTT.

CDR3 residues: CASSYSKGATNEKLFF. The CDR3 DNA sequence: TGTGCCAGCAGTTACTCGAAGGGGGCAACTAATGAAAAACTGTTTTTT. The chain joins TRBV6-8 to TRBJ1-4; D might be TRBD1 (6 bases). This CDR3 has 16 amino acids. Germline lookup yields CDR1 MNHGY and CDR2 SAAAGT. Trimming left V 0 bases short and J 0 bases short, with 8 bases between.

This rearrangement joins TRBV19 to TRBJ2-3; D possibly corresponds to TRBD1 (6 bases). Germline CDR1 is LNHDA and CDR2 is SQIVND (reference sequence). The germline V and J ends were trimmed by 1 base and 10 bases, with 9 bases remaining between them. The CDR3 totals 12 residues. In DNA form, the CDR3 reads TGTGCCAGTAGTATAGGAGGACAGCCGCAGTATTTT. Protein product: CASSIGGQPQYF.

The chain carries TRBV29-1 and TRBJ1-1; TRBD1 might be the D (6 bases). This CDR3 has 13 amino acids. Trimming took off 7 bases at V and 5 bases at J, with 17 bases between the two ends. CDR1 is SQVTM, CDR2 ANQGSEA, per germline. CDR3 in DNA: TGCAGCGCCAGAACAGGGATCGCGACTGAAGCTTTCTTT. It yields the protein CSARTGIATEAFF.

The V call is TRBV7-6, the J call TRBJ2-1; 8 positions match TRBD2. Germline assignment: CDR1 SGHVS and CDR2 FNYEAQ. Trimming cost V 5 bases and J 5 bases; bases outside gene matches: 11. CDR3 length: 16 amino acids. The DNA of the CDR3 is TGTGCCAGCAGCCCCGAAGCGGGGGTTCGTAACAATGAGCAGTTCTTC. Translation: CASSPEAGVRNNEQFF.

Regarding this clone: Germline is not matched at one junction end, which may reflect a read error. J is TRBJ2-1 and V is TRBV7-6; TRBD1 is a possible D gene (6 bases). The V gene's germline CDR1 is SGHVS and CDR2 FNYEAQ. The CDR3 extends over 20 amino acids. This CDR3 reads CASSPGPGRGQGNLRGEQFF. In DNA form, the CDR3 reads TGTGCTAGCAGCCCAGGGCCAGGGAGAGGCCAGGGGAACCTTAGAGGTGAGCAGTTCTTC.

This sequence joins TRBV28 and TRBJ1-5, with unresolved D. Germline V gene sequence: CDR1 MDHEN, CDR2 SYDVKM. V was trimmed by 9 bases and J by 0 bases, leaving 21 bases between them. This CDR3 contains 17 residues. CDR3 sequence (DNA): TGTGCCAGTTTACCCCGAGTCCTCTACTATAGCAATCAGCCCCAGCATTTT. Translating gives CASLPRVLYYSNQPQHF.

V gene TRBV19 combines with J gene TRBJ1-1, with D possibly matching TRBD1 (6 bases). CDR3 length: 15 residues. Germline-derived CDR1 and CDR2 are LNHDA and SQIVND (reference sequence). Trimming pared 6 bases from V and 1 base from J, leaving 15 bases between. The CDR3 region has the DNA TGTGCCAGTAGGGGAATATTAGGGGGGAACACTGAAGCTTTCTTT. Its protein product is CASRGILGGNTEAFF.

The chain links TRBV11-3 to TRBJ1-3; 8 positions agree with TRBD1. The CDR3 is 16 amino acids. Germline lookup yields CDR1 SGHNT and CDR2 YENEEA. Trimming at V came to 3 bases and at J to 4 bases, leaving 8 bases not matched to a gene. CDR3 in amino acids: CASSFSQGASGNTIYF. In nucleotides, the CDR3 is TGTGCCAGCAGCTTTTCTCAGGGGGCTTCAGGAAACACCATATATTTT.

This chain joins TRBV28 and TRBJ1-2; maybe TRBD1 (6 bases). Germline CDR1 reads MDHEN; CDR2 reads SYDVKM. This CDR3 is built from 13 residues. V shed 2 bases and J shed 8 bases, with 12 bases lying between them. The CDR3 loop is CASSLQGRGGYTF. CDR3 sequence (DNA): TGTGCCAGCAGTTTACAGGGGCGCGGAGGCTACACCTTC.

The chain recombines TRBV19 with TRBJ2-1; 13 bases agree with TRBD2. Germline values: CDR1 LNHDA, CDR2 SQIVND (reference sequence). The CDR3 contains 17 residues. J was trimmed by 8 bases and V by 3 bases; bases with no gene match: 10. The CDR3 coding sequence is TGTGCCAGTAGTATTTTTCGGACTAGCGGGAGTCCGTATGAGCAGTTCTTC. Translation: CASSIFRTSGSPYEQFF.

This chain uses TRBV6-8 with TRBJ2-7; D is uncertain. Trimming cost V 2 bases and J 7 bases, with 9 bases left between them. The CDR3 totals 12 residues. CDR1 and CDR2 from the germline V gene are MNHGY and SAAAGT. The CDR3 bases are TGTGCCAGCAGTTACGCCACAAGGGAGCAGTACTTC. Protein: CASSYATREQYF.

This chain uses TRBV15 with TRBJ2-1; 8 bases are a match to TRBD2. The germline V gene has CDR1 LNHNV and CDR2 YYDKDF (reference sequence). This CDR3 contains 16 residues. V shed 2 bases and J 7 bases; nucleotides not matched to a gene: 10. The CDR3 spells CATSRPGAGGGNEQFF. The CDR3 region has the DNA TGTGCCACCAGCAGACCCGGGGCGGGGGGCGGTAATGAGCAGTTCTTC.

The V and J genes are TRBV28 and TRBJ1-2, with D possibly matching TRBD1 (5 bases). The germline V gene encodes CDR1 MDHEN and CDR2 SYDVKM. This CDR3 has 13 amino acids. The V end was cut by 7 bases, the J end by 6 bases, with 15 bases between. In DNA, the CDR3 is TGTGCCAGCACTTTCCGGGGGGTGGATGGCTACACCTTC. It specifies CASTFRGVDGYTF.

The chain recombines TRBV9 with TRBJ2-4; the match to TRBD2 covers 7 bases. Germline V lookup: CDR1 SGDLS, CDR2 YYNGEE. The CDR3 is 14 amino acids. The V segment lost 5 bases and the J segment 1 base; nucleotides outside the gene matches: 3. CDR3 DNA sequence: TGTGCCAGCAGTGAGGGAGGGGCCAAAAACATTCAGTACTTC. This sequence encodes CASSEGGAKNIQYF.

The rearrangement links TRBV28 to TRBJ2-7, with 9 nucleotides matching TRBD1. CDR3 length equals 12 residues. Germline assignment: CDR1 MDHEN and CDR2 SYDVKM. V lost 6 bases and J lost 6; bases outside the gene matches: 3. CDR3 amino acids: CASRGQGSEQYF. The CDR3 nucleotides are TGTGCCAGCAGGGGACAGGGCTCCGAGCAGTACTTC. Combining the CDR3 with reference TRBV28 and TRBJ2-7 gives the whole variable domain DVKVTQSSRYLVKRTGEKVFLECVQDMDHENMFWYRQDPGLGLRLIYFSYDVKMKEKGDIPEGYSVSREKKERFSLILESASTNQTSMYLCASRGQGSEQYFGPGTRLTVT.

The chain has TRBV6-8 and TRBJ2-3; 10 bases line up with TRBD1. The CDR3 runs to 13 residues. Per the germline V gene, CDR1 is MNHGY and CDR2 is SAAAGT. V shed 6 bases and J 6 bases; nucleotides not matched to a gene: 3. DNA for the CDR3: TGTGCCAGCAGGGGACAGGGGAGGGATACGCAGTATTTT. This translates into CASRGQGRDTQYF.

The chain uses TRBV30 and TRBJ1-2; D is undetermined. Trimming took off 4 bases at V and 0 bases at J, with 9 bases between the two ends. The CDR3 sequence is 13 residues long. Germline values: CDR1 GTSNPN, CDR2 SVGIG (reference sequence). As DNA, the CDR3 is TGTGCCTGGACGAGGGAAGCTAACTATGGCTACACCTTC. It specifies CAWTREANYGYTF.

This chain links TRBV11-3 with TRBJ2-3; 9 nucleotides agree with TRBD2. The J segment lost 3 bases and the V segment lost 1 base, leaving 8 bases of the junction unmatched. From germline, CDR1 is SGHNT and CDR2 YENEEA. This CDR3 is 17 amino acids long. The CDR3 DNA is TGTGCCAGCAGCTTAGGAGAGACTAGCGGAGGGACAGATACGCAGTATTTT. This codes for CASSLGETSGGTDTQYF.

The CDR3: CASKTETVSIGNTIYF. The CDR3 DNA sequence: TGTGCCAGCAAAACCGAGACAGTTAGCATTGGAAACACCATATATTTT. The chain is built from TRBV7-5 and TRBJ1-3; the table gives TRBD1 as D, unverified against the DNA. TRBV7-5 is a documented pseudogene. CDR3 length: 16 residues.

This chain links TRBV30 with TRBJ2-7; D is ambiguous. Germline V gene data show CDR1 as GTSNPN and CDR2 as SVGIG (reference sequence). Trimming pared 1 base from V and 3 bases from J, leaving 10 bases between. The CDR3 is 13 amino acids. CDR3 DNA: TGTGCCTGGAGTGGGGGTGGTCGCTACGAGCAGTACTTC. This gives the protein CAWSGGGRYEQYF. The full variable domain, its missing parts supplied by reference TRBV30 and TRBJ2-7, is SQTIHQWPATLVQPVGSPLSLECTVEGTSNPNLYWYRQAAGRGLQLLFYSVGIGQISSEVPQNLSASRPQDRQFILSSKKLLLSDSGFYLCAWSGGGRYEQYFGPGTRLTVT.

The chain carries TRBV14 and TRBJ2-2; 9 nucleotides match TRBD2. The CDR3 has 16 residues. Germline V CDR1 and CDR2: SGHDN, FVKESK. V shed 6 bases, J shed 4 bases, and the junction held 9 bases outside the gene matches. The CDR3 here is CASSLLAGVGTGELFF. The CDR3 bases are TGTGCCAGCAGTCTTTTAGCGGGAGTGGGCACCGGGGAGCTGTTTTTT.